This entry is about one TCR beta chain. The target antigen is unknown. These data come from a study of PD-1 blockade in classical Hodgkin lymphoma. General study results and limits: Newly diagnosed patients reportedly had lower baseline TCR diversity than healthy donors. Patients who initiated nivolumab within 1 year of ASCT were excluded.

Relapse was seen in all patients after autologous stem cell transplantation, and brentuximab vedotin exposure was variable. The CDR3 is made up of 13 amino acids. Germline lookup yields CDR1 SNHLY and CDR2 FYNNEI. The ends were cut back, 4 bases at V and 4 bases at J, with 10 bases in the middle. The data were produced by immunoSEQ multiplex PCR, yet TCRdb's version contains in-frame clones alone and is incomplete. The sample records 13,000 or so clones, approximately 90% being singletons. This specimen was peripheral blood mononuclear cells (PBMCs), taken at baseline. The receptor was derived from a human donor with classical Hodgkin lymphoma. The V call is TRBV2, the J call TRBJ2-5; D is undetermined. DNA of the CDR3: TGTGCCAGCAGTGGGAACAGAGGAGAGACCCAGTACTTC. The encoded protein is CASSGNRGETQYF.